This TCR beta chain was captured by sequencing in a study of cytomegalovirus exposure and HLA in healthy donors. Looking at the study overall: Earlier work reported about 110 million unique TCR beta sequences from about 180 million T cells.

The study ran its PCR with 60 Vbeta and 13 Jbeta primers. The table came from immunoSEQ multiplex PCR; TCRdb's copy has only in-frame clones and leaves some out. The sample has some 99,000 clones, under 85% seen once. A remark on this clone: Antigen unknown. The junction departs from germline at one end; a sequencing error may be responsible. This sample includes further DNA sequences coding for the same CDR3.

The study, taken as a whole, reports: CMV antigen specificity of a few CMV-associated chains was confirmed in vitro. CMV serostatus was the only immune exposure information that was available.

Sequenced material: PBMCs. This clonotype was sampled from a man in his forties in good health and CMV-seronegative.

CDR3 coding DNA: TGTTCCAGCAGCTTGGGACAGAGGAACACCGGGGAGCTGTTTTTT. The encoded protein is CSSSLGQRNTGELFF. J is TRBJ2-2 and V is TRBV7-9, with 7 bases aligning to TRBD1. The CDR3 contains 15 residues. Looked up from germline, CDR1 is SEHNR and CDR2 is FQNEAQ (reference sequence). The entire variable domain, with the rest obtained from reference TRBV7-9 and TRBJ2-2, is as follows: DTGVSQNPRHKITKRGQNVTFRCDPISEHNRLYWYRQTLGQGPEFLTYFQNEAQLEKSRLLSDRFSAERPKGSFSTLEIQRTEQGDSAMYLCSSSLGQRNTGELFFGEGSRLTVL.